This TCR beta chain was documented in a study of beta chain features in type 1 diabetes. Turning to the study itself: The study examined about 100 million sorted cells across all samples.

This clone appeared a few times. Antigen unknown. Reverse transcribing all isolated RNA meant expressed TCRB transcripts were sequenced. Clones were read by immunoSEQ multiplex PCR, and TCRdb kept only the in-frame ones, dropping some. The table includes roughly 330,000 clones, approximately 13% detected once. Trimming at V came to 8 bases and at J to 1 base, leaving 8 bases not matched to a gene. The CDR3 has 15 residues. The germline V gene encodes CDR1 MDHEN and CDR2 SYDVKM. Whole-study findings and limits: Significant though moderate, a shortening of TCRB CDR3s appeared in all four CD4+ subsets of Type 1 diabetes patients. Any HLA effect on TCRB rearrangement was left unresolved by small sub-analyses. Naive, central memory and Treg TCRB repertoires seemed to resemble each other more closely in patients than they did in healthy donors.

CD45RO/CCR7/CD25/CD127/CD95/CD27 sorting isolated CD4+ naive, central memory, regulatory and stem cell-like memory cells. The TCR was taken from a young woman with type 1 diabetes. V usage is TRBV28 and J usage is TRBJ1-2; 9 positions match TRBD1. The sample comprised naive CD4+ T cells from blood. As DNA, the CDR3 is TGTGCCAGCTCTGACCGGGACAGGGTTAACTATGGCTACACCTTC. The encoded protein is CASSDRDRVNYGYTF.